A selection of T cell receptor beta chains follows, all from one sample in a study of cytomegalovirus exposure and HLA in healthy donors. This table comes from immunoSEQ multiplex PCR, and its TCRdb copy is limited to in-frame clones, with some not included. The sample lists 65,000 or so clones, 90% to 95% occurring once. The sample consisted of PBMCs. The receptors come from a young man in good health and CMV-seropositive. The CDR3 runs from the conserved cysteine through the conserved F or W. A D gene is named only where the DNA matches it firmly. Not every row has a clone size; where given, it reads once, few, many or a size class.

TRBD2 | TRBJ2-3 | TRBV7-2 | . | TGTGCCAGCAGCCGGCCCCGAGGACTAGCGGCGGACTGGGATACGCAGTATTTT | CASSRPRGLAADWDTQYF
TRBD1 | TRBJ1-2 | TRBV13 | . | TGTGCCAGCAGTCGACAGGGGGCGGCTGGCTACACCTTC | CASSRQGAAGYTF
. | TRBJ2-6 | TRBV7-8 | . | TGTGCCAGCAGTCTGTGGAGCTCTGGGGCCAACGTCCTGACTTTC | CASSLWSSGANVLTF
. | TRBJ2-5 | TRBV10-3 | . | TGTGCCATCAGGGGGACAACTCAAGAGACCCAGTACTTC | CAIRGTTQETQYF
. | TRBJ1-1 | TRBV7-9 | . | TGTGCCAGCAGCTTCAATCACAGGGAGCCGCGGGGGGACACTGAAGCTTTCTTT | CASSFNHREPRGDTEAFF
TRBD1 | TRBJ2-5 | TRBV6-5 | . | TGTGCCAGCAGGCAGGGGGCCTGGGAAGAGACCCAGTACTTC | CASRQGAWEETQYF
TRBD1 | TRBJ2-1 | TRBV6-6 | . | TGTGCCAGCAGGACGGGACAGTACAATGAGCAGTTCTTC | CASRTGQYNEQFF
TRBD1 | TRBJ2-7 | TRBV7-9 | . | TGTGCCAGCAGCGGACAGGGAAACTACGAGCAGTACTTC | CASSGQGNYEQYF
TRBD1 | TRBJ2-6 | TRBV7-2 | . | TGTGCCAGCAGCCCCAGTACAGGGGGATTTAAAGGTGGGGCCAACGTCCTGACTTTC | CASSPSTGGFKGGANVLTF
. | TRBJ1-1 | TRBV7-2 | . | TGTGCCAGCGAGCTCCGGGGGGGCGCCGCTGAAGCTTTCTTT | CASELRGGAAEAFF
TRBD2 | TRBJ2-7 | TRBV7-9 | . | TGTGCCAGCAGCTTAGAGACTAGCGGGGGCGTGGAGCAGTACTTC | CASSLETSGGVEQYF
TRBD1 | TRBJ2-7 | TRBV28 | . | TGTGCCAGCAGTAGAAGGACAGGGCGCTACGAGCAGTACTTC | CASSRRTGRYEQYF
. | TRBJ1-5 | TRBV7-9 | . | TGTGCCAGCAGCTTTGGGGGGATCAATCAGCCCCAGCATTTT | CASSFGGINQPQHF
. | TRBJ2-1 | TRBV7-2 | . | TGTGCCAGCAGTTTGGGAGGTGAGCAGTTCTTC | CASSLGGEQFF
TRBD1 | TRBJ1-1 | TRBV11-3 | . | TGTGCCAGCAGCCGCATCCCAGGGGGCCCCTTAGCTTTCTTT | CASSRIPGGPLAFF
TRBD1 | TRBJ1-2 | TRBV7-2 | . | TGTGCCAGCAGCTTAGAAGTAGGGACAGGAGTTAACTATGGCTACACCTTC | CASSLEVGTGVNYGYTF
TRBD2 | TRBJ2-1 | TRBV19 | . | TGTGCCAGTAGCCCGGGACTAGCGGGGGGTGAGCAGTTCTTC | CASSPGLAGGEQFF
. | TRBJ1-2 | TRBV11-2 | . | TGTGCCAGCAGCTTAGTCGTCGGTAACTATGGCTACACCTTC | CASSLVVGNYGYTF
TRBD1 | TRBJ1-1 | TRBV7-2 | . | TGTGCCAGCAGCTCAGACAGGGGCACTGAAGCTTTCTTT | CASSSDRGTEAFF
. | TRBJ2-7 | TRBV4-1 | . | TGCGCCAGCAGCCAAAGGGGTTTACCCACCTACGAGCAGTACTTC | CASSQRGLPTYEQYF
TRBD2 | TRBJ2-5 | TRBV27 | . | TGTGCCAGCAGCGAAAGGTTAGCGGGGGGCCCAGAGACCCAGTACTTC | CASSERLAGGPETQYF
TRBD1 | TRBJ1-5 | TRBV19 | . | TGTGCCAGTAACCGATTGTGGACAGGCCCCAAGGGGGATCAGCCCCAGCATTTT | CASNRLWTGPKGDQPQHF
TRBD1 | TRBJ1-1 | TRBV2 | . | TGTGCCAGCAGTGAAGGGACAGGTCGCCCCATGAACACTGAAGCTTTCTTT | CASSEGTGRPMNTEAFF
TRBD1 | TRBJ2-1 | TRBV11-2 | . | TGTGCCAGCAGCTTAGATTCAGGGGGATACAATGAGCAGTTCTTC | CASSLDSGGYNEQFF
TRBD1 | TRBJ2-5 | TRBV27 | . | TGTGCCAGCAGTCCGGACAGGGGAAGAGAGACCCAGTACTTC | CASSPDRGRETQYF
TRBD1 | TRBJ1-1 | TRBV25-1 | . | TGTGCCAGCAGTGATCGGACAGGGCTTAGGACTTTCTTT | CASSDRTGLRTFF
. | TRBJ2-1 | TRBV2 | . | TGTGCCAGCAGCCTACAGGGCTTTGAGCAGTTCTTC | CASSLQGFEQFF
TRBD1 | TRBJ1-4 | TRBV5-4 | . | TGTGCCAGCAGCCCCGACAGGGGGCTAGGTGAAAAACTGTTTTTT | CASSPDRGLGEKLFF
TRBD2 | TRBJ2-3 | TRBV7-9 | . | TGTGCCAGCAGCGTACTAGCGGGGGGATATGGGACAGATACGCAGTATTTT | CASSVLAGGYGTDTQYF
TRBD1 | TRBJ2-7 | TRBV4-3 | . | TGCGCCAGCAGCCCCGGCTTAGGACAGGCCTACGAGCAGTACTTC | CASSPGLGQAYEQYF
. | TRBJ2-4 | TRBV4-1 | . | TGCGCCAGCAGCCAAGATGTCGGGGGCAAAAACATTCAGTACTTC | CASSQDVGGKNIQYF
TRBD1 | TRBJ2-5 | TRBV2 | . | TGTGCCAGCAGTGCCCGGACAGGGGGCGGAGAGACCCAGTACTTC | CASSARTGGGETQYF
TRBD1 | TRBJ2-7 | TRBV4-3 | once | TGCGCCAGCAGCCAACAGGGACAGGGGGTTTACGAGCAGTACTTC | CASSQQGQGVYEQYF
. | TRBJ1-1 | TRBV4-2 | . | TGTGCCAGCAGAAAAGGGGAAACTGAAGCTTTCTTT | CASRKGETEAFF
TRBD1 | TRBJ2-7 | TRBV7-8 | . | TGTGCCAGCAGCCCCCCCGTCCGGGACAGTCCATTGAACGAGCAGTACTTC | CASSPPVRDSPLNEQYF
. | TRBJ2-6 | TRBV7-6 | few | TGTGCCAGCAGCTTATTGAGCCCTGGGGCCAACGTCCTGACTTTC | CASSLLSPGANVLTF